These T cell receptor beta chains were read from a single sample in a study of CD8+ T cells in alopecia areata. TCRdb's copy holds only in-frame clones and misses some; the assay was immunoSEQ multiplex PCR. The sample lists tens of thousands of clones; approximately 60% were seen once. The specimen comprised CD8+ T cells sorted from blood, sampled at week 0. These receptors originate from a human donor with alopecia areata. Both conserved end residues are part of each CDR3. Fields, in order: D gene, J gene, clone size, V gene, CDR3 DNA, CDR3 protein. D genes are given only for firm matches. Some rows have no size entry. The others give once, few or many, or a class for an expanded clone.

NA,TRBJ1-2,NA,TRBV30,TGTGCCTGGAGTGTTGCGCCGGTATATGGCTACACCTTC,CAWSVAPVYGYTF
TRBD1,TRBJ1-6,NA,TRBV5-1,TGCGCCAGCAGTAGCAGGACAGGGGACTCACCCCTCCACTTT,CASSSRTGDSPLHF
NA,TRBJ1-1,NA,TRBV9,TGTGCCAGCAGCCCGCGGGCCCGGACTGACACTGAAGCTTTCTTT,CASSPRARTDTEAFF
TRBD1,TRBJ2-1,NA,TRBV4-3,TGCGCCAGCAGCCATAGAACAGGGGGCTATGACAATGAGCAGTTCTTC,CASSHRTGGYDNEQFF
NA,TRBJ1-2,NA,TRBV6-6,TGTGCCAGCAGTTACTCTGGGGCTAACTATGGCTACACCTTC,CASSYSGANYGYTF
NA,TRBJ1-1,NA,TRBV6-5,TGTGCCAGCAGTTACGCCGACGGTGAAGCTTTCTTT,CASSYADGEAFF
NA,TRBJ2-5,NA,TRBV4-3,TGCGCCAGCAGCCAAGACTTGGCGGACCAAGAGACCCAGTACTTC,CASSQDLADQETQYF
NA,TRBJ1-1,once,TRBV15,TGTGCCACACGGGCCCCGGGGGGGACTGAAGCTTTCTTT,CATRAPGGTEAFF
NA,TRBJ1-4,NA,TRBV7-9,TGTGCCAGCAGCCGAGCGGGGGGCCTTGAAAAACTGTTTTTT,CASSRAGGLEKLFF
TRBD1,TRBJ2-1,NA,TRBV5-1,TGCGCCAGCAGCTTTAACAGGGACAGGGGGTATGAGCAGTTCTTC,CASSFNRDRGYEQFF